This T cell receptor beta chain was sequenced in a study of blood T cell repertoires in COVID-19. Study-level background: PBMCs, B-cell-depleted T cells, or T cells were the source of the cDNA or gDNA that made up the material.

Generated by immunoSEQ multiplex PCR, the TCRdb table keeps only in-frame clones and is missing some. The repertoire consists of about 14,000 clones, with 80% to 90% occurring once and the leading ten covering 15%. The sample holds a few counts of this clone. Sequenced: peripheral blood. This TCR was sampled from a man aged 50-60 years with active COVID-19.

CDR3 amino acids: CASSPPTDPRGDTQYF. In DNA form, the CDR3 reads TGTGCCAGCTCACCGCCGACGGACCCCCGGGGAGATACGCAGTATTTT. This sequence joins TRBV18 and TRBJ2-3, with a weak D call TRBD2 (5 bases). Germline CDR1 is KGHSH and CDR2 is LQKENI. There are 16 residues in the CDR3. V lost 3 bases and J 5 bases, leaving 18 bases between the germline ends.